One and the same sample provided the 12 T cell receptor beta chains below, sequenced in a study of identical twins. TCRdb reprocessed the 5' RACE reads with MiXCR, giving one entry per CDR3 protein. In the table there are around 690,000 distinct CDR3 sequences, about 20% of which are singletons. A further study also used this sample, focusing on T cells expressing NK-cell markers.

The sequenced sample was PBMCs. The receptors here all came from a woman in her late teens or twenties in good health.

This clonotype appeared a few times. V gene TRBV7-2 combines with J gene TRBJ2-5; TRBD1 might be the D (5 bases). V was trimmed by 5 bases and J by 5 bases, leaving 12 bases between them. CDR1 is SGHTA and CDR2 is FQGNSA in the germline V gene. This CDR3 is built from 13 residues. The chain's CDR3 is CASSIGVFETQYF. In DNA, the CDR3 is TGTGCCAGCAGCATAGGGGTGTTCGAGACCCAGTACTTC.

The DNA for the CDR3 is TGCGCCAGCAGCCCCGGCAGCCCGACCCACTACGAGCAGTACTTC. Translation: CASSPGSPTHYEQYF. V usage is TRBV5-1 and J usage is TRBJ2-7, with unresolved D. This CDR3 contains 15 residues. The germline CDR1 and CDR2 sequences are SGHRS and YFSETQ. V was shortened by 4 bases and J by 3 bases, with 17 bases between the two germline ends.

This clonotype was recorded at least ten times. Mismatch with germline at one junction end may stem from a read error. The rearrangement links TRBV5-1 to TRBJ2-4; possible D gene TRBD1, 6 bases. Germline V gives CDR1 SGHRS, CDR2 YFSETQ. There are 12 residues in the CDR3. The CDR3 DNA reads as TGTGCCAGCAGCTTGGACAGAAACATTCAGTACTTC. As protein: CASSLDRNIQYF. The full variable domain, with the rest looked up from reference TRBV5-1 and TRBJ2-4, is KAGVTQTPRYLIKTRGQQVTLSCSPISGHRSVSWYQQTPGQGLQFLFEYFSETQRNKGNFPGRFSGRQFSNSRSEMNVSTLELGDSALYLCASSLDRNIQYFGAGTRLSVL.

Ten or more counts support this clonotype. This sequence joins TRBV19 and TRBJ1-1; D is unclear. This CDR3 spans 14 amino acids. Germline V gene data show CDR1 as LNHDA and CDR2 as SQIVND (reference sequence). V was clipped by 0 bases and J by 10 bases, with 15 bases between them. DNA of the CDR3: TGTGCCAGTAGTATAGAGGGTCGGCGAGGTGCAGCTTTCTTT. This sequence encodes CASSIEGRRGAAFF.

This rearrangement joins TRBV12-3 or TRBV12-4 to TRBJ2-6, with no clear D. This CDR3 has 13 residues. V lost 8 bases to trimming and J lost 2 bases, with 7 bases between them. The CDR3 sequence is CASRRTGANVLTF. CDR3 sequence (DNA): TGTGCCAGCCGAAGGACTGGGGCCAACGTCCTGACTTTC.

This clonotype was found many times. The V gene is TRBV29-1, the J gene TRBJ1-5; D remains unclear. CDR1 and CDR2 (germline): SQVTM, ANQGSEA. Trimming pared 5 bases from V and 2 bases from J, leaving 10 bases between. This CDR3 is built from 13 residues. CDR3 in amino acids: CSVRQDGNQPQHF. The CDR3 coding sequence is TGCAGCGTTCGCCAGGATGGCAATCAGCCCCAGCATTTT.

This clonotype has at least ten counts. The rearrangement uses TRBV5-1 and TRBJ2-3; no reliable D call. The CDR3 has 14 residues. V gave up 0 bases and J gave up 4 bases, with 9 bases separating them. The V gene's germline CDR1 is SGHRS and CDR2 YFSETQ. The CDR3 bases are TGCGCCAGCAGCTTGGTAGGTTTCCCAGATACGCAGTATTTT. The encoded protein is CASSLVGFPDTQYF.

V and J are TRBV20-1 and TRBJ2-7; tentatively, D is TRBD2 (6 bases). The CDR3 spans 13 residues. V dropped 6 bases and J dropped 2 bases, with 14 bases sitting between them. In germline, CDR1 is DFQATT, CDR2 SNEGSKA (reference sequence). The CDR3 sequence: CSAQPGLTYEQYF. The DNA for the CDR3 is TGCAGTGCACAACCGGGACTTACCTACGAGCAGTACTTC.

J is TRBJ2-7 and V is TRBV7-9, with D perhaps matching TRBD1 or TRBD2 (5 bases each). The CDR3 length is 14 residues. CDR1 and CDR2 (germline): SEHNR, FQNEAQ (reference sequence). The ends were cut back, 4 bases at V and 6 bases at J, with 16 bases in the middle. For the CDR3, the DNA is TGTGCCAGCAGCTCTTGGGACCGCTCCCTCGAGCAGTACTTC. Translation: CASSSWDRSLEQYF.

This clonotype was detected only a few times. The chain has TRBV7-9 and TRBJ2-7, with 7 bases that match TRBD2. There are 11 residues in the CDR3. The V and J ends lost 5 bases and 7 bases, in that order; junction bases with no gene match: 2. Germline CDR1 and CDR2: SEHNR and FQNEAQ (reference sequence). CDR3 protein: CASSDGREQYF. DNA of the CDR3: TGTGCCAGCAGCGACGGGAGGGAGCAGTACTTC.

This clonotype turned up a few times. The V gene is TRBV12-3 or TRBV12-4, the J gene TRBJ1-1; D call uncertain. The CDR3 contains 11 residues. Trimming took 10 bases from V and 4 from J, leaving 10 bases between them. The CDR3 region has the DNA TGTGCCACCGACGGAGTCACTGAAGCTTTCTTT. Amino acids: CATDGVTEAFF.

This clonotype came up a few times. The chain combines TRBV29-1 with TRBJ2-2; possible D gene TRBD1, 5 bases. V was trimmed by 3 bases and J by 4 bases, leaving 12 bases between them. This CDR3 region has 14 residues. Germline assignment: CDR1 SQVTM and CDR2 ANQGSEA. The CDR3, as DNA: TGCAGCGTTGACAGGGTTGGGGTCACCGGGGAGCTGTTTTTT. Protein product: CSVDRVGVTGELFF.